This record looks at one T cell receptor beta chain sequence and its context. What it recognizes is unknown. This sample was taken from a study of shared clonotypes between healthy human individuals. Study-wide results and caveats: As a rule, naive subsets had a larger estimated richness than memory subsets. The authors expected sequencing depth to affect clonotype sharing among donors.

The run depth of the assay was deep. Profiling relied on immunoSEQ multiplex PCR, and the TCRdb table lists in-frame clones only, not all of them. This sample has about 2.1 million clones, with 93% found just once. Terminally differentiated effector memory CD45RA+ cells were excluded from the naive CD8 cells, which were CD45RO-negative and positively selected for CCR7. The V gene end was trimmed by 6 bases and the J gene end by 7 bases; junction bases not matched to a gene: 11. The CDR3 consists of 15 residues. Germline V CDR1 and CDR2: SQVTM, ANQGSEA. This TCR derives from a man aged 18-30 years in good health. Some clones in this sample may be carry-over from other donors' samples. The J gene is TRBJ2-1, the V gene TRBV29-1; 11 bases are shared with TRBD2. Sequenced sample: naive CD8+ T cells from PBMCs. This chain's CDR3 is CSVVRWLAGGNEQFF. DNA of the CDR3: TGCAGCGTCGTCCGGTGGCTAGCGGGGGGAAATGAGCAGTTCTTC.